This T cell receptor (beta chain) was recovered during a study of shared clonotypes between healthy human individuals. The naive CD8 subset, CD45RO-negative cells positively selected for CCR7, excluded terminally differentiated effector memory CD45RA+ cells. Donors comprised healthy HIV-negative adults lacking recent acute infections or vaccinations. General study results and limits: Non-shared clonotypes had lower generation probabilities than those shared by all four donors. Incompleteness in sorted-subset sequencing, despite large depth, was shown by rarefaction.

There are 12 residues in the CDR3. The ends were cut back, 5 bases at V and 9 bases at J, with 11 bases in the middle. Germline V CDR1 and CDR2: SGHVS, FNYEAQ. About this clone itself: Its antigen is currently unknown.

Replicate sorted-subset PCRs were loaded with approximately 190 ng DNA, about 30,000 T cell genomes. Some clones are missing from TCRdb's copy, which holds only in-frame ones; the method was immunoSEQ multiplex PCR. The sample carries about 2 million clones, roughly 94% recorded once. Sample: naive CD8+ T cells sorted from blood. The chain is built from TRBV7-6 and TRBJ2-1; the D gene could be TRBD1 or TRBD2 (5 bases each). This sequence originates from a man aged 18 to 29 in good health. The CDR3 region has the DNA TGTGCCAGCAGCCACGGGACGGTTGAGCAGTTCTTC. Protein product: CASSHGTVEQFF.